This TCR beta chain was profiled in a study of CD8 T cells in ankylosing spondylitis. Findings of the study overall: The study looked at matched synovial fluid samples from ankylosing spondylitis patients. Disease-linked clones were reported to be significantly enriched there. Apparently characteristic of ankylosing spondylitis blood was a TCR beta motif (eight highly homologous variants).

The CDR3 is 15 residues long. V gave up 1 base and J gave up 4 bases; unmatched junction bases: 7. The germline CDR1 and CDR2 sequences are MGHRA and YSYEKL. This clonotype was seen more than once but under ten times. Its antigen is not identified. Quantitative 5'-RACE with molecular barcodes produced the TCR beta libraries. Using its own MiXCR run on the 5' RACE reads, TCRdb lists one record per CDR3 protein. The data hold about 340,000 distinct CDR3 sequences, with 20% observed a single time. The receptor's source is a male donor with ankylosing spondylitis or in good health (not recorded which). The chain employs TRBV4-1 and TRBJ2-7, with TRBD1 matching over 7 bases. Sequenced sample: blood, either unsorted or a sorted T cell fraction (not recorded which). The CDR3 region has the DNA TGCGCCAGCAGCCAAGTCCCGGGACAGACGTACGAGCAGTACTTC. This codes for CASSQVPGQTYEQYF.